A selection of T cell receptor beta chains follows, all from one sample in a study of blood T cell repertoires in COVID-19. Assay: immunoSEQ multiplex PCR; the TCRdb copy retains only in-frame clones and omits some. The sample carries about 48,000 clones, around nine tenths recorded once. Sequencing was carried out using peripheral blood. Source of these receptors: a woman aged 80 or over with acute or convalescent COVID-19. CDR3s include the opening cysteine and the closing phenylalanine or tryptophan. The order of the fields is D gene, V gene, clone size, J gene, CDR3 protein, CDR3 DNA. D genes are given only for firm matches. Some rows have no size entry. The others give once, few or many, or a class for an expanded clone.

D gene: -
V gene: TRBV30
clone size: -
J gene: TRBJ1-2
CDR3 protein: CAWSATRSGTYGYTF
CDR3 DNA: TGTGCCTGGAGTGCAACTCGGAGCGGAACCTATGGCTACACCTTC

D gene: -
V gene: TRBV11-2
clone size: few
J gene: TRBJ1-3
CDR3 protein: CASSPGSLTSGNTIYF
CDR3 DNA: TGTGCCAGCAGCCCGGGGAGTTTAACCTCTGGAAACACCATATATTTT

D gene: TRBD1
V gene: TRBV27
clone size: -
J gene: TRBJ2-5
CDR3 protein: CASRGRDRGRETQYF
CDR3 DNA: TGTGCCAGCAGGGGCCGGGACAGGGGGCGAGAGACCCAGTACTTC

D gene: TRBD2
V gene: TRBV28
clone size: -
J gene: TRBJ2-2
CDR3 protein: CASRGAGELFF
CDR3 DNA: TGTGCCAGCCGGGGGGCCGGGGAGCTGTTTTTT

D gene: TRBD1
V gene: TRBV2
clone size: -
J gene: TRBJ2-3
CDR3 protein: CASTAGQGSTDTQYF
CDR3 DNA: TGTGCCAGCACCGCTGGACAGGGAAGCACAGATACGCAGTATTTT

D gene: -
V gene: TRBV2
clone size: -
J gene: TRBJ2-4
CDR3 protein: CASKGGGSIQYF
CDR3 DNA: TGTGCCAGCAAGGGGGGCGGGAGCATTCAGTACTTC

D gene: -
V gene: TRBV11-2
clone size: -
J gene: TRBJ1-2
CDR3 protein: CASSLEAGKGYTF
CDR3 DNA: TGTGCCAGCAGCTTAGAGGCGGGGAAGGGCTACACCTTC

D gene: -
V gene: TRBV13
clone size: -
J gene: TRBJ2-3
CDR3 protein: CASSLGVRVGSTQYF
CDR3 DNA: TGTGCCAGCAGCTTAGGAGTGCGGGTGGGATCTACGCAGTATTTT

D gene: TRBD2
V gene: TRBV5-1
clone size: few
J gene: TRBJ2-3
CDR3 protein: CASSPLAGGLTSTDTQYF
CDR3 DNA: TGCGCCAGCAGCCCCCTAGCGGGGGGACTTACTAGCACAGATACGCAGTATTTT

D gene: TRBD1
V gene: TRBV7-2
clone size: once
J gene: TRBJ2-3
CDR3 protein: CASSLAGARGRDTQYF
CDR3 DNA: TGTGCCAGCAGCTTAGCTGGGGCCAGGGGGCGAGATACGCAGTATTTT

D gene: TRBD2
V gene: TRBV20-1
clone size: -
J gene: TRBJ2-5
CDR3 protein: CSASVSGGIGETQYF
CDR3 DNA: TGCAGTGCTAGTGTTAGCGGGGGGATAGGAGAGACCCAGTACTTC

D gene: -
V gene: TRBV3-1/TRBV3-2
clone size: -
J gene: TRBJ1-2
CDR3 protein: CASSQGARNGYTF
CDR3 DNA: TGTGCCAGCAGCCAAGGGGCTCGGAATGGCTACACCTTC

D gene: -
V gene: TRBV19
clone size: -
J gene: TRBJ2-2
CDR3 protein: CASTLLRNTGELFF
CDR3 DNA: TGTGCCAGTACATTACTGCGGAACACCGGGGAGCTGTTTTTT

D gene: TRBD2
V gene: TRBV13
clone size: -
J gene: TRBJ2-5
CDR3 protein: CASSQSSGGAWETQYF
CDR3 DNA: TGTGCCAGCAGCCAATCTAGCGGGGGGGCCTGGGAGACCCAGTACTTC

D gene: -
V gene: TRBV11-2
clone size: -
J gene: TRBJ2-1
CDR3 protein: CASSQPGTRKPYNEQFF
CDR3 DNA: TGTGCCAGCAGCCAACCAGGGACTCGAAAACCATACAATGAGCAGTTCTTC

D gene: -
V gene: TRBV19
clone size: few
J gene: TRBJ1-6
CDR3 protein: CASSGAPWNSPLHF
CDR3 DNA: TGTGCCAGTAGTGGGGCCCCGTGGAATTCACCCCTCCACTTT

D gene: -
V gene: TRBV6-5
clone size: once
J gene: TRBJ2-5
CDR3 protein: CASSWGTQETQYF
CDR3 DNA: TGTGCCAGCAGTTGGGGGACACAAGAGACCCAGTACTTC

D gene: -
V gene: TRBV6-1
clone size: -
J gene: TRBJ2-1
CDR3 protein: CASSEGRIPTNEQFF
CDR3 DNA: TGTGCCAGCAGTGAAGGGAGGATCCCAACTAATGAGCAGTTCTTC

D gene: TRBD1
V gene: TRBV19
clone size: -
J gene: TRBJ1-2
CDR3 protein: CASSSLGQGANYGYTF
CDR3 DNA: TGTGCCAGTAGTTCCCTGGGACAGGGCGCTAACTATGGCTACACCTTC

D gene: TRBD1
V gene: TRBV24-1
clone size: -
J gene: TRBJ1-1
CDR3 protein: CATSDHGTGVDTEAFF
CDR3 DNA: TGTGCCACCAGTGATCATGGGACAGGGGTAGATACTGAAGCTTTCTTT

D gene: -
V gene: TRBV11-2
clone size: -
J gene: TRBJ1-1
CDR3 protein: CASSLAPNTEAFF
CDR3 DNA: TGTGCCAGCAGCTTAGCTCCGAACACTGAAGCTTTCTTT

D gene: TRBD2
V gene: TRBV5-4
clone size: -
J gene: TRBJ2-3
CDR3 protein: CASSFRLAEYTDTQYF
CDR3 DNA: TGTGCCAGCAGCTTTCGACTAGCGGAATACACAGATACGCAGTATTTT

D gene: -
V gene: TRBV21-1
clone size: once
J gene: TRBJ2-1
CDR3 protein: CASSKMGAEDEQFF
CDR3 DNA: TGTGCCAGCAGCAAAATGGGGGCCGAAGATGAGCAGTTCTTC

D gene: -
V gene: TRBV12-3/TRBV12-4
clone size: -
J gene: TRBJ1-5
CDR3 protein: CASSLGGYQPQHF
CDR3 DNA: TGTGCCAGCAGTTTAGGGGGCTATCAGCCCCAGCATTTT

D gene: -
V gene: TRBV5-5
clone size: -
J gene: TRBJ1-2
CDR3 protein: CASSWGTLTYGYTF
CDR3 DNA: TGTGCCAGCAGCTGGGGGACACTGACTTATGGCTACACCTTC

D gene: -
V gene: TRBV5-1
clone size: -
J gene: TRBJ1-2
CDR3 protein: CASSLMGSRGYTF
CDR3 DNA: TGCGCCAGCAGCTTGATGGGCAGTCGGGGCTACACCTTC

D gene: TRBD2
V gene: TRBV5-1
clone size: -
J gene: TRBJ2-1
CDR3 protein: CASSLRPGTSGGSYNEQFF
CDR3 DNA: TGCGCCAGCAGCTTGAGGCCCGGGACTAGCGGGGGGTCCTACAATGAGCAGTTCTTC

D gene: -
V gene: TRBV6-1
clone size: -
J gene: TRBJ1-5
CDR3 protein: CASSERWTADQPQHF
CDR3 DNA: TGTGCCAGCAGTGAGAGGTGGACAGCCGATCAGCCCCAGCATTTT

D gene: -
V gene: TRBV10-3
clone size: -
J gene: TRBJ2-3
CDR3 protein: CAISGGGIDTQYF
CDR3 DNA: TGTGCCATCAGTGGCGGAGGGATTGATACGCAGTATTTT

D gene: -
V gene: TRBV7-6
clone size: -
J gene: TRBJ2-1
CDR3 protein: CASSLAVEGRGFYNEQFF
CDR3 DNA: TGTGCCAGCAGCTTAGCAGTGGAAGGGCGGGGATTCTACAATGAGCAGTTCTTC

D gene: -
V gene: TRBV11-2
clone size: -
J gene: TRBJ2-7
CDR3 protein: CASSLFGASYEQYF
CDR3 DNA: TGTGCCAGCAGCTTATTTGGGGCCTCCTACGAGCAGTACTTC

D gene: TRBD2
V gene: TRBV9
clone size: -
J gene: TRBJ2-3
CDR3 protein: CASSPRSGLAGGPTDTQYF
CDR3 DNA: TGTGCCAGCAGCCCCCGAAGTGGGCTAGCGGGGGGGCCCACAGATACGCAGTATTTT

D gene: -
V gene: TRBV3-1/TRBV3-2
clone size: -
J gene: TRBJ1-1
CDR3 protein: CASSPSIGTEAFF
CDR3 DNA: TGTGCCAGCAGCCCCTCGATCGGGACTGAAGCTTTCTTT

D gene: -
V gene: TRBV11-2
clone size: -
J gene: TRBJ1-1
CDR3 protein: CASSLEGRATEAFF
CDR3 DNA: TGTGCCAGCAGCTTAGAAGGGCGGGCCACTGAAGCTTTCTTT

D gene: TRBD2
V gene: TRBV7-6
clone size: -
J gene: TRBJ2-5
CDR3 protein: CASSPEASGVAQYF
CDR3 DNA: TGTGCCAGCAGTCCTGAGGCTAGCGGGGTGGCCCAGTACTTC

D gene: -
V gene: TRBV6-5
clone size: once
J gene: TRBJ2-1
CDR3 protein: CASVRGNEQFF
CDR3 DNA: TGTGCCAGCGTCCGGGGAAATGAGCAGTTCTTC

D gene: -
V gene: TRBV30
clone size: -
J gene: TRBJ2-7
CDR3 protein: CATNRVRGYEQYF
CDR3 DNA: TGTGCCACAAACAGGGTGAGGGGCTACGAGCAGTACTTC